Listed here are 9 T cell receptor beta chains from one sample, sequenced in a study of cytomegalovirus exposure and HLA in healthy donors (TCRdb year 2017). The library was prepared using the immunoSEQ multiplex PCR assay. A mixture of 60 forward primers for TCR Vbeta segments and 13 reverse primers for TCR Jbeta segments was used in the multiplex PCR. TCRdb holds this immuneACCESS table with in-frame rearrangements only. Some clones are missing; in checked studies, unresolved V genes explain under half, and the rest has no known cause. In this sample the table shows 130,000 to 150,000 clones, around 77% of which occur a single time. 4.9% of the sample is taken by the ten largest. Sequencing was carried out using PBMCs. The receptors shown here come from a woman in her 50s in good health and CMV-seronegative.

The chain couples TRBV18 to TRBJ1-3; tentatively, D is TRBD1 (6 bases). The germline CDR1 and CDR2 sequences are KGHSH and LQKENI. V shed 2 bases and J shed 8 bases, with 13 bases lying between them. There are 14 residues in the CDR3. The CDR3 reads CASSPTGPIDTIYF. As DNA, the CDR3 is TGTGCCAGCTCACCAACAGGGCCTATAGACACCATATATTTT.

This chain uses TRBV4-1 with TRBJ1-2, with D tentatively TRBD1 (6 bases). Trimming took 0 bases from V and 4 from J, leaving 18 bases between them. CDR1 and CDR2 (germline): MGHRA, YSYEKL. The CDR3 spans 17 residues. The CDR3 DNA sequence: TGCGCCAGCAGCCAAGAAGGGGGACGTCGGCAAATCTATGGCTACACCTTC. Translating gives CASSQEGGRRQIYGYTF.

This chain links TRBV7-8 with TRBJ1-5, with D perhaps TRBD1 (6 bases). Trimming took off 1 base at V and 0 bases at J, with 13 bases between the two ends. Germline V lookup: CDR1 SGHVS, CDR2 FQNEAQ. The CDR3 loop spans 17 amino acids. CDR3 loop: CASSLVRDTTSNQPQHF. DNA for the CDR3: TGTGCCAGCAGCTTAGTCCGGGACACTACTAGCAATCAGCCCCAGCATTTT.

This CDR3 is CASIPGGRGGRETQYF. In nucleotides, the CDR3 is TGTGCCAGCATCCCCGGTGGGCGGGGGGGCCGAGAGACCCAGTACTTC. This sequence joins TRBV6-6 and TRBJ2-5, with TRBD2 matching 9 bases. The germline V gene has CDR1 MNHNY and CDR2 SVGAGI (reference sequence). The CDR3 length is 16 residues. Trimming took 7 bases from V and 4 from J; bases not matched to a gene: 13.

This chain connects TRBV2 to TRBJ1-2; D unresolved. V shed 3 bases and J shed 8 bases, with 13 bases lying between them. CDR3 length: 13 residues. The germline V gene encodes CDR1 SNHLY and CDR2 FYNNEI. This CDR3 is CASSDSPGGGYTF. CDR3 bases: TGTGCCAGCAGTGATTCCCCCGGCGGAGGCTACACCTTC.

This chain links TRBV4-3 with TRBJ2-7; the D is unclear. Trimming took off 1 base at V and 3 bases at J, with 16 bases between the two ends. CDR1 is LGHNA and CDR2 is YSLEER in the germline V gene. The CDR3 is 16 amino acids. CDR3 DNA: TGCGCCAGCAGCCAAGTATATCTCCCCTCCGTCTACGAGCAGTACTTC. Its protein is CASSQVYLPSVYEQYF.

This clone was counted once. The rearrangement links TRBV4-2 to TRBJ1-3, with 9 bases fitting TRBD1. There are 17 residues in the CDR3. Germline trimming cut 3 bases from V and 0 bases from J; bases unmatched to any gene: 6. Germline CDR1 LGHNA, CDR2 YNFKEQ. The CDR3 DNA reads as TGTGCCAGCAGCCACGTTACAGGGGGCAACTCTGGAAACACCATATATTTT. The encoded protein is CASSHVTGGNSGNTIYF.

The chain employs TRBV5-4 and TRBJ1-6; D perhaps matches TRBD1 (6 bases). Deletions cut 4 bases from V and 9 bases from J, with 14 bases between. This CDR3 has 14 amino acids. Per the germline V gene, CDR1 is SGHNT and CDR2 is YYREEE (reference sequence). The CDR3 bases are TGTGCCAGCAGCATAGGGGGGAGGGCTTCACCCCTCCACTTT. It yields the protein CASSIGGRASPLHF. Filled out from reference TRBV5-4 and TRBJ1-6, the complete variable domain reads ETGVTQSPTHLIKTRGQQVTLRCSSQSGHNTVSWYQQALGQGPQFIFQYYREEENGRGNFPPRFSGLQFPNYSSELNVNALELDDSALYLCASSIGGRASPLHFGNGTRLTVT.

The CDR3 bases are TGTGCCAGCAGCCCGGCCCTGACAGGTCGTAATTCACCCCTCCACTTT. It codes for CASSPALTGRNSPLHF. The V gene is TRBV5-6, the J gene TRBJ1-6; D may be TRBD1 (6 bases). Germline CDR1 is SGHDT and CDR2 is YYEEEE. V gave up 4 bases and J gave up 6 bases, with 17 bases separating them. This CDR3 spans 16 amino acids.